These 26 T cell receptor beta chains originate from one sample sequenced in a study of blood T cell repertoires in COVID-19. Only in-frame clones appear in the TCRdb table, and some are missing; sequencing was by immunoSEQ multiplex PCR. The sample includes about 120,000 clones, 85% seen only once; the top ten take under 13%. Material: peripheral blood. The source is an elderly man with acute or convalescent COVID-19.

This chain uses TRBV19 with TRBJ2-7, with 9 bases lining up with TRBD1. CDR3 length: 15 amino acids. V trimming: 6 bases; J trimming: 4 bases; junction bases outside the gene matches: 10. Germline-derived CDR1 and CDR2 are LNHDA and SQIVND (reference sequence). DNA of the CDR3: TGTGCCAGTAGCAGAGGGGACAGGGATGTATACGAGCAGTACTTC. It yields the protein CASSRGDRDVYEQYF.

This chain connects TRBV9 to TRBJ1-1; no firm D call. From germline, CDR1 is SGDLS and CDR2 YYNGEE. V was trimmed by 3 bases and J by 0 bases, leaving 6 bases between them. CDR3 length: 13 amino acids. In DNA form, the CDR3 reads TGTGCCAGCAGCGACTTGGTGAACACTGAAGCTTTCTTT. Amino acid sequence: CASSDLVNTEAFF.

The chain employs TRBV7-2 and TRBJ1-3; a weak D match, TRBD1 (5 bases). The CDR3 is 15 amino acids. Looked up from germline, CDR1 is SGHTA and CDR2 is FQGNSA. V gave up 2 bases and J gave up 0 bases, with 8 bases separating them. In DNA form, the CDR3 reads TGTGCCAGCAGCTTACTGGGGGGCTCTGGAAACACCATATATTTT. This gives the protein CASSLLGGSGNTIYF.

The chain carries TRBV18 and TRBJ1-3; D perhaps matches TRBD1 (6 bases). Germline V CDR1 and CDR2: KGHSH, LQKENI. Trimming stripped 0 bases from V and 0 bases from J, with 12 bases between. The CDR3 spans 17 residues. CDR3 bases: TGTGCCAGCTCACCACCGGGACAACAAATCTCTGGAAACACCATATATTTT. It encodes CASSPPGQQISGNTIYF.

This clone was observed a single time. The rearrangement joins TRBV5-1 to TRBJ1-6, with D perhaps TRBD1 (6 bases). The CDR3 runs to 13 residues. The germline V gene has CDR1 SGHRS and CDR2 YFSETQ. The V gene lost 0 bases and the J gene lost 14 bases, with 12 bases spanning the gap. CDR3 sequence (DNA): TGCGCCAGCAGCTTGGATTGGACAGAAGCCCTCCACTTT. It is translated as CASSLDWTEALHF. Complete variable domain (other parts from reference TRBV5-1 and TRBJ1-6): KAGVTQTPRYLIKTRGQQVTLSCSPISGHRSVSWYQQTPGQGLQFLFEYFSETQRNKGNFPGRFSGRQFSNSRSEMNVSTLELGDSALYLCASSLDWTEALHFGNGTRLTVT.

The chain has TRBV9 and TRBJ2-1; D is undetermined. V was cut by 3 bases and J by 8 bases, with 9 bases left in between. Germline V CDR1 and CDR2: SGDLS, YYNGEE. The CDR3 has 12 amino acids. The CDR3 reads CASSGAFDEQFF. The CDR3 DNA is TGTGCCAGCAGCGGAGCGTTCGATGAGCAGTTCTTC.

The rearrangement links TRBV7-2 to TRBJ1-5, with unresolved D. From germline, CDR1 is SGHTA and CDR2 FQGNSA. Trimming shortened V by 3 bases and J by 1 base, and 4 bases separated the two germline ends. The CDR3 runs to 13 residues. The CDR3 sequence: CASSLSSNQPQHF. CDR3 DNA sequence: TGTGCCAGCAGCTTGAGCAGCAATCAGCCCCAGCATTTT.

J is TRBJ2-5 and V is TRBV13, with 8 bases aligning to TRBD2. V was pared by 0 bases and J by 2 bases, with 2 bases of the junction left unmatched. The CDR3 contains 15 residues. Germline CDR1 is PRHDT and CDR2 is FYEKMQ (reference sequence). In DNA, the CDR3 is TGTGCCAGCAGCTTAGGCGGGACTAGACAAGAGACCCAGTACTTC. Residues: CASSLGGTRQETQYF.

The chain carries TRBV6-2 or TRBV6-3 and TRBJ1-1, with D tentatively TRBD1 (6 bases). Trimming stripped 7 bases from V and 11 bases from J, with 20 bases between. The CDR3 sequence is 13 residues long. Germline V CDR1 and CDR2: MNHEY, SVGEGT. The CDR3 DNA reads TGTGCCAGCAATTATAATACAGGGATTTCGGCTTTCTTT. This codes for CASNYNTGISAFF.

The V call is TRBV7-3, the J call TRBJ2-3; D is possibly TRBD2 (5 bases). Germline CDR1 is SGHTA and CDR2 is FQGTGA. Trimming took off 5 bases at V and 6 bases at J, with 12 bases between the two ends. This CDR3 spans 13 amino acids. The CDR3 is CASSPGRADTQYF. In DNA, the CDR3 is TGTGCCAGCAGCCCCGGGCGGGCTGATACGCAGTATTTT.

The chain is built from TRBV7-3 and TRBJ2-2; 10 nucleotides align to TRBD1. The CDR3 has 17 residues. V gave up 5 bases and J gave up 2 bases; unmatched junction bases: 8. Germline V gene sequence: CDR1 SGHTA, CDR2 FQGTGA. The CDR3 is CASSTSGTGDNTGELFF. In DNA form, the CDR3 reads TGTGCCAGCAGCACTTCCGGGACAGGGGATAACACCGGGGAGCTGTTTTTT.

The rearrangement uses TRBV19 and TRBJ1-5, with 9 positions matching TRBD1. The CDR3 covers 15 residues. Trimming took 5 bases from V and 5 from J; bases not matched to a gene: 7. CDR1 is LNHDA and CDR2 is SQIVND in the germline V gene (reference sequence). The CDR3, as DNA: TGTGCCAGTAGTGTCCCGGGGGACAGGGATCAGCCCCAGCATTTT. Residues: CASSVPGDRDQPQHF. The variable domain in full, with the rest retrieved from reference TRBV19 and TRBJ1-5, is DGGITQSPKYLFRKEGQNVTLSCEQNLNHDAMYWYRQDPGQGLRLIYYSQIVNDFQKGDIAEGYSVSREKKESFPLTVTSAQKNPTAFYLCASSVPGDRDQPQHFGDGTRLSIL.

This clone has only one observation. The rearrangement links TRBV6-2 or TRBV6-3 to TRBJ1-1; D gene unclear. The CDR3 spans 12 residues. V lost 5 bases, J lost 5 bases, and 9 bases lay in between. In germline, CDR1 is MNHEY, CDR2 SVGEGT. The CDR3 sequence is CASSLSWTEAFF. In DNA, the CDR3 is TGTGCCAGCAGTCTAAGCTGGACTGAAGCTTTCTTT.

The chain joins TRBV6-5 to TRBJ1-1, with 7 bases identical to TRBD1. Looked up from germline, CDR1 is MNHEY and CDR2 is SVGAGI. This CDR3 is 13 amino acids long. Trimming took 6 bases from V and 5 from J; bases not matched to a gene: 6. CDR3 in amino acids: CASSRQGWTEAFF. DNA of the CDR3: TGTGCCAGCAGCAGACAGGGTTGGACTGAAGCTTTCTTT.

The V and J genes are TRBV27 and TRBJ1-1; unclear D gene. There are 14 residues in the CDR3. Trimming pared 3 bases from V and 6 bases from J, leaving 14 bases between. The germline V gene has CDR1 MNHEY and CDR2 SMNVEV (reference sequence). The CDR3 here is CASSLDSQTPEAFF. DNA of the CDR3: TGTGCCAGCAGTTTGGACTCCCAGACACCTGAAGCTTTCTTT.

The gene calls are TRBV5-8 and TRBJ2-6; D uncertain. Germline V gene sequence: CDR1 SGHTS, CDR2 YDEGEE. This CDR3 is 15 amino acids long. Trimming cost V 0 bases and J 0 bases, with 4 bases left between them. CDR3 sequence reads: CASSLGSSGANVLTF. CDR3 coding DNA: TGTGCCAGCAGCTTGGGTAGCTCTGGGGCCAACGTCCTGACTTTC.

The V and J genes are TRBV5-4 and TRBJ2-1, with 9 bases identical to TRBD2. The V and J ends lost 4 bases and 2 bases, in that order; junction bases with no gene match: 10. The CDR3 length is 17 residues. Germline-derived CDR1 and CDR2 are SGHNT and YYREEE (reference sequence). This CDR3 reads CASSAAGGGNPYNEQFF. The CDR3 nucleotides are TGTGCCAGCAGCGCCGCGGGGGGGGGCAACCCCTACAATGAGCAGTTCTTC.

Here the CDR3 DNA reads TGCGCCAGCAGCCCCGGGACAGCTGGAAACACCATATATTTT. Its translation is CASSPGTAGNTIYF. The chain combines TRBV4-3 with TRBJ1-3; 7 positions match TRBD1. The J segment lost 2 bases and the V segment lost 4 bases, leaving 2 bases of the junction unmatched. The germline CDR1 and CDR2 sequences are LGHNA and YSLEER. The CDR3 loop spans 14 amino acids.

The gene calls are TRBV28 and TRBJ2-1, with 9 bases aligning to TRBD2. CDR3 length: 17 amino acids. With 4 bases clipped from V and 3 bases from J, the junction kept 10 bases outside the gene matches. Germline assignment: CDR1 MDHEN and CDR2 SYDVKM. CDR3 DNA sequence: TGTGCCAGCAGTTCAAGCCTTCTAGCGGGACTCTACAATGAGCAGTTCTTC. Translated, it gives CASSSSLLAGLYNEQFF.

The CDR3: CASSRDSFYGYTF. DNA for the CDR3: TGTGCCAGCAGTAGGGACAGCTTCTATGGCTACACCTTC. The rearrangement joins TRBV12-3 or TRBV12-4 to TRBJ1-2; TRBD1 agrees at 7 bases. The ends lost 5 bases at V and 4 bases at J; junction bases unmatched: 4. The CDR3 totals 13 residues.

The rearrangement joins TRBV6-5 to TRBJ1-5; TRBD1 aligns across 7 bases. The CDR3 runs 13 residues. Germline CDR1 and CDR2: MNHEY and SVGAGI. V shed 6 bases and J 5 bases; nucleotides not matched to a gene: 4. The CDR3 sequence is CASRGDSDQPQHF. The CDR3 region has the DNA TGTGCCAGCAGGGGGGACAGCGATCAGCCCCAGCATTTT.

This clone was seen a few times. V is TRBV11-2 and J is TRBJ1-5, with D uncertain. The CDR3 is 16 residues long. Per the germline V gene, CDR1 is SGHAT and CDR2 is FQNNGV. Trimming cost V 1 base and J 9 bases, with 19 bases left between them. CDR3 loop: CASSLVRQRENWPQHF. DNA for the CDR3: TGTGCCAGCAGCTTAGTTCGACAACGGGAAAATTGGCCCCAGCATTTT.

This chain connects TRBV5-1 to TRBJ2-1; a possible D gene is TRBD1 (6 bases). CDR1 is SGHRS and CDR2 is YFSETQ in the germline V gene. The germline V and J ends were trimmed by 4 bases and 6 bases, with 14 bases remaining between them. The CDR3 runs to 14 residues. The CDR3 DNA reads TGCGCCAGCAGCGAACGGACAGCGGTCAATGAGCAGTTCTTC. Translated: CASSERTAVNEQFF. The full variable domain, with the rest looked up from reference TRBV5-1 and TRBJ2-1, is KAGVTQTPRYLIKTRGQQVTLSCSPISGHRSVSWYQQTPGQGLQFLFEYFSETQRNKGNFPGRFSGRQFSNSRSEMNVSTLELGDSALYLCASSERTAVNEQFFGPGTRLTVL.

This clone has only one observation. The V gene is TRBV7-2, the J gene TRBJ1-2, with 7 bases identical to TRBD1. Trimming removed 4 bases from V and 4 bases from J; junction bases left unmatched: 18. CDR1 and CDR2 from the germline V gene are SGHTA and FQGNSA. There are 18 residues in the CDR3. The CDR3 region is CASSSSQLQGSKSYGYTF. CDR3 nucleotides: TGTGCCAGCAGCTCGAGTCAACTACAGGGGAGCAAGAGCTATGGCTACACCTTC.

V is TRBV19 and J is TRBJ2-1; 9 nucleotides match TRBD1. Germline V gene data show CDR1 as LNHDA and CDR2 as SQIVND (reference sequence). The CDR3 runs 15 residues. Unmatched junction bases numbered 2, after V lost 1 base and J lost 4 bases. In DNA, the CDR3 is TGTGCCAGTAGTATAGCGGGACAGGGATACAATGAGCAGTTCTTC. It translates to CASSIAGQGYNEQFF.

The CDR3 coding sequence is TGTGCCTGGAGTGGGCAGGAGGGAAGTGAGCCCCAGCATTTT. Amino acid sequence: CAWSGQEGSEPQHF. The V call is TRBV30, the J call TRBJ1-5; no clear D gene. Germline V lookup: CDR1 GTSNPN, CDR2 SVGIG (reference sequence). V was pared by 1 base and J by 8 bases, with 15 bases between. The length of the CDR3 is 14 residues.